This T cell receptor (beta chain) was identified in a study of tumor-infiltrating lymphocytes in primary liver carcinoma. CDR3 length equals 16 residues. Germline-derived CDR1 and CDR2 are SGHAT and FQDESV (reference sequence). Synthesis of TCR beta cDNA was carried out from 500 ng total RNA with a constant-region primer. Slightly modified ARM-PCR with three nested multiplex PCR rounds yielded TCR beta libraries. The study ran its first two PCR rounds for around 10 cycles each, using TRBV1-TRBV30 forward primers and a C-beta reverse primer. TCRdb called the multiplex PCR reads again in MiXCR, with one record for every CDR3 protein. The sample consists of roughly 120,000 distinct CDR3 sequences, less than 80% of them appearing once. From 20-30 mg of unsorted bulk tissue, DNA and RNA were co-extracted together. To note about this clonotype: A junction boundary mismatches the germline segment, possibly from a read error.

The receptor was isolated from a woman aged 60 to 75 with primary liver carcinoma and hepatitis B virus infection. The J gene is TRBJ1-1, the V gene TRBV11-1; TRBD1 matches at 9 bases. Sample: liver tumor tissue from sampling region 1. Described subset: tumor region T1, superior pole. The CDR3 here is CANSLQNRGQGTEAFF. CDR3 DNA sequence: TGTGCCAACAGCTTACAGAACAGGGGGCAGGGCACTGAAGCTTTCTTT. Using reference TRBV11-1 and TRBJ1-1 for the parts outside the CDR3, the full variable domain is EAEVAQSPRYKITEKSQAVAFWCDPISGHATLYWYRQILGQGPELLVQFQDESVVDDSQLPKDRFSAERLKGVDSTLKIQPAELGDSAMYLCANSLQNRGQGTEAFFGQGTRLTVV.